The present T cell receptor (beta chain) was sequenced within a study of shared clonotypes between healthy human individuals. The CDR3 contains 13 residues. Per the germline V gene, CDR1 is LGHNA and CDR2 is YSLEER. Trimming left V 4 bases short and J 8 bases short, with 12 bases between. Investigators divided CD4+ cells into CD45RA+ naive and CD45RA-negative memory subsets. Sequencing used immunoSEQ multiplex PCR; TCRdb keeps in-frame clones, though not all of them. Of 2 million or so clones in the sample, approximately 95% were seen once. Sequencing input: naive CD4+ T cells sorted from blood. This sample's subset: CD45RA+ positively selected. J is TRBJ2-1 and V is TRBV4-3; D gene uncertain. This TCR came from a man aged 18 to 35 in good health. CDR3 protein: CASSLSVGDEQFF. The CDR3 DNA sequence: TGCGCCAGCAGCCTCTCTGTGGGCGATGAGCAGTTCTTC.